Following are 16 T cell receptor beta chains from one sample sequenced in a study of blood T cell repertoires in COVID-19. Libraries were prepared by immunoSEQ multiplex PCR; TCRdb keeps only in-frame clonotypes and omits some of them. Among around 280,000 clones listed, 90% were seen once. Sample: PBMCs or T cells enriched from blood (not recorded which). Every receptor here comes from a woman between 18 and 30 years old with acute COVID-19.

The chain joins TRBV19 to TRBJ2-1; D may be TRBD1 (5 bases). CDR3 length: 17 residues. The germline V and J ends were trimmed by 3 bases and 8 bases, with 23 bases remaining between them. Germline V lookup: CDR1 LNHDA, CDR2 SQIVND (reference sequence). CDR3 residues: CASSMYAPGQGRDEQFF. The CDR3 bases are TGTGCCAGTAGTATGTATGCCCCCGGGCAGGGTAGAGATGAGCAGTTCTTC.

V and J are TRBV27 and TRBJ1-5; D is possibly TRBD1 (6 bases). The CDR3 sequence is 15 residues long. Between the trimmed V and J ends, which lost 7 bases and 3 bases, there was a span of 16 bases. Looked up from germline, CDR1 is MNHEY and CDR2 is SMNVEV (reference sequence). The CDR3 sequence: CASKNTGRYNQPQHF. CDR3 sequence (DNA): TGTGCCAGCAAAAATACAGGGCGTTACAATCAGCCCCAGCATTTT.

This clone was recorded once. The rearrangement links TRBV19 to TRBJ2-1, with 9 bases identical to TRBD2. CDR3 size: 16 residues. Germline CDR1 is LNHDA and CDR2 is SQIVND (reference sequence). J was trimmed by 0 bases and V by 7 bases; bases with no gene match: 7. CDR3 bases: TGTGCCAGTACCACTAGCGGGCCTAGCTCCTACAATGAGCAGTTCTTC. The encoded protein is CASTTSGPSSYNEQFF.

The V call is TRBV21-1, the J call TRBJ2-3; the listed D gene, TRBD1, was not tested against the DNA. TRBV21-1 is listed as a pseudogene. This CDR3 has 18 amino acids. The DNA of the CDR3 is TGTGCCAGCAGCAAAGAGTTCAGGGACACGTACCTCACAGATACGCAGTATTTT. The encoded protein is CASSKEFRDTYLTDTQYF.

This sequence joins TRBV23-1 and TRBJ1-4, with 7 bases aligning to TRBD1. TRBV23-1 is an ORF, and what it does is uncertain. The CDR3 has 18 amino acids. The ends lost 2 bases at V and 7 bases at J; junction bases unmatched: 16. The CDR3 DNA reads TGCGCCAGCAGTCAACCTCAGAGAGGGGGCCGGGGCGTTGAAAAACTGTTTTTT. Protein sequence: CASSQPQRGGRGVEKLFF.

The V and J genes are TRBV5-1 and TRBJ2-5; 10 bases are a match to TRBD2. CDR1 and CDR2 (germline): SGHRS, YFSETQ. This CDR3 region has 18 residues. Unmatched junction bases numbered 10, after V lost 0 bases and J lost 2 bases. The CDR3 spells CASSLAGASGGRQETQYF. The CDR3 DNA reads as TGCGCCAGCAGCTTGGCCGGGGCTAGCGGGGGTAGACAAGAGACCCAGTACTTC.

The J gene is TRBJ1-1, the V gene TRBV18; TRBD1 matches at 9 bases. The CDR3 spans 13 residues. The germline V gene encodes CDR1 KGHSH and CDR2 LQKENI. J was trimmed by 11 bases and V by 6 bases; bases with no gene match: 10. CDR3 residues: CASSPGRTGEAFF. DNA for the CDR3: TGTGCCAGCTCCCCAGGGCGGACAGGGGAGGCTTTCTTT.

The chain has TRBV30 and TRBJ1-3; D might be TRBD1 (6 bases). This CDR3 contains 13 residues. Germline CDR1 is GTSNPN and CDR2 is SVGIG (reference sequence). Trimming left V 4 bases short and J 3 bases short, with 10 bases between. The CDR3 DNA sequence: TGTGCCTGGACCCCAGGGGTTGGAAACACCATATATTTT. Translation: CAWTPGVGNTIYF.

This rearrangement joins TRBV6-5 to TRBJ2-1, with D uncertain. This CDR3 is 15 amino acids long. The germline gives CDR1 MNHEY, CDR2 SVGAGI. V lost 0 bases and J 5 bases, leaving 11 bases between the germline ends. CDR3 sequence reads: CASSYSYEMDNEQFF. CDR3 sequence (DNA): TGTGCCAGCAGTTACTCGTATGAGATGGACAATGAGCAGTTCTTC.

This clone was counted a few times. This chain connects TRBV12-3 or TRBV12-4 to TRBJ1-1; D might be TRBD1 (6 bases). This CDR3 is 13 amino acids long. The V and J ends lost 6 bases and 1 base respectively, with 9 bases between them. The CDR3 region has the DNA TGTGCCAGCAGCCTACAGGGGAACACTGAAGCTTTCTTT. It encodes CASSLQGNTEAFF.

V is TRBV6-4 and J is TRBJ1-2; 7 bases map to TRBD1. The CDR3 has 16 amino acids. With V trimmed by 10 bases and J by 4 bases, 18 bases remained unmatched. Germline V gene data show CDR1 as MRHNA and CDR2 as SNTAGT. In DNA, the CDR3 is TGTGCCACGCCACCGGGACAGCAAAAAAACTGCTATGGCTACACCTTC. It yields the protein CATPPGQQKNCYGYTF.

V usage is TRBV29-1 and J usage is TRBJ2-7; 7 positions match TRBD2. V shed 4 bases, J shed 6 bases, and the junction held 9 bases outside the gene matches. Germline CDR1 and CDR2: SQVTM and ANQGSEA. This CDR3 spans 13 amino acids. The CDR3 bases are TGCAGCGTTGCCCGGGGGGAGGGGTCCGAGCAGTACTTC. Its protein product is CSVARGEGSEQYF.

The chain has TRBV5-1 and TRBJ2-3, with 9 bases that match TRBD2. This CDR3 region has 16 residues. V shed 1 base and J 4 bases; nucleotides not matched to a gene: 7. Per the germline V gene, CDR1 is SGHRS and CDR2 is YFSETQ. This chain's CDR3 is CASSLQAGGNADTQYF. CDR3 nucleotides: TGCGCCAGCAGCTTGCAAGCGGGAGGAAACGCAGATACGCAGTATTTT.

V is TRBV10-3 and J is TRBJ1-1, with 8 bases matching TRBD1. Looked up from germline, CDR1 is ENHRY and CDR2 is SYGVKD. Trimming at V came to 0 bases and at J to 7 bases, leaving 4 bases not matched to a gene. The CDR3 spans 14 residues. The CDR3 loop is CAISESMGTGEAFF. CDR3 DNA sequence: TGTGCCATCAGTGAGTCGATGGGGACAGGTGAAGCTTTCTTT.

This clone came up a few times. The chain employs TRBV10-3 and TRBJ2-3; 8 nucleotides agree with TRBD1. The CDR3 is 15 amino acids. The J segment lost 3 bases and the V segment lost 8 bases, leaving 10 bases of the junction unmatched. From germline, CDR1 is ENHRY and CDR2 SYGVKD. The CDR3 loop reads CAIRQGQGATDTQYF. CDR3 sequence (DNA): TGTGCCATCCGCCAAGGTCAGGGGGCTACAGATACGCAGTATTTT.

The CDR3 loop reads CASSLVRQETQYF. For the CDR3, the DNA is TGTGCCAGCAGCTTGGTGCGACAAGAGACCCAGTACTTC. This chain uses TRBV11-2 with TRBJ2-5; D call uncertain. V dropped 3 bases and J dropped 2 bases, with 7 bases sitting between them. CDR3 length: 13 amino acids. CDR1 and CDR2 (germline): SGHAT, FQNNGV.